Only a few counts were recorded for the clone carrying this TCR beta chain. Some clones are missing from TCRdb's copy, which holds only in-frame ones; the method was immunoSEQ multiplex PCR. Of tens of thousands of clones in the sample, around 80% are singletons; the top ten hold around 0.83%. Trimming took 0 bases from V and 1 from J, leaving 4 bases between them. This CDR3 has 13 residues. CDR1 and CDR2 (germline): MGHRA, YSYEKL. This entry belongs to a study of memory CD4+ T cells and cytomegalovirus serostatus. Single viable CD3+CD4+CD8-CD45RO+ cells were sorted as the memory CD4+ T cells. The gene calls are TRBV4-1 and TRBJ2-7; no clear D gene. This clonotype was obtained from an adult in good health and CMV-seronegative. Sequenced input: memory CD4+ T cells from blood. The CDR3 sequence is CASSQEASYEQYF. CDR3 in DNA: TGCGCCAGCAGCCAAGAGGCGTCCTACGAGCAGTACTTC.